The present TCR beta chain was sequenced within a study of a mutant IDH1 vaccine in newly diagnosed glioma. The CDR3 has 14 amino acids. The junction had 2 bases not matched to a gene; V was cut back by 0 bases and J by 5 bases. Looked up from germline, CDR1 is SGHKS and CDR2 is YYEKEE (reference sequence). Indicated time point: week 23, last vaccination. Each dose of the vaccine consisted of 300 ug of mutant IDH1 20-mer peptide, with topical imiquimod. This clone was seen just once. The antigen is undetermined. The protocol was immunoSEQ multiplex PCR, while the TCRdb copy is restricted to in-frame clones and leaves out a portion. There are roughly 60,000 clones in the sample; 80% occur only once, and 5% to 8% lies in the top ten.

The sequence came from a man aged 40-49 years with glioma. Sequences were derived from PBMCs, sampled from a glioma patient whose treatment included an IDH1 peptide vaccine. The rearrangement links TRBV5-5 to TRBJ2-1; 7 nucleotides line up with TRBD2. In DNA form, the CDR3 reads TGTGCCAGCAGCTTGGTCCGGGGGGACAATGAGCAGTTCTTC. Protein product: CASSLVRGDNEQFF.